The TCR beta chain under discussion was sequenced for a study of OX40 agonist ivuxolimab in advanced cancers. Trimming removed 2 bases at V and 8 bases at J, with 9 bases between. Germline CDR1 reads MGHRA; CDR2 reads YSYEKL. CDR3 length: 13 amino acids. The table came from immunoSEQ multiplex PCR; TCRdb's copy has only in-frame clones and leaves some out. This table has tens of thousands of clones, about 87% appearing once. The sample consisted of CD4+ or CD8+ T cells sorted from blood, taken in a trial of the OX40 agonist ivuxolimab. The sequence was collected from an adult with an advanced solid tumor such as melanoma, head and neck, liver or kidney cancer. J is TRBJ1-4 and V is TRBV4-1; D is undetermined. The CDR3, as DNA: TGCGCCAGCAGCCAAAGGGAGGCGGAAAAACTGTTTTTT. This gives the protein CASSQREAEKLFF.